A selection of T cell receptor beta chains follows, all from one sample in a study of Ad26.COV2.S vaccination and SARS-CoV-2 variants. Only in-frame clones appear in the TCRdb table, and some are missing; sequencing was by immunoSEQ multiplex PCR. Of approximately 350,000 clones detected, 87% appear once; the ten largest clones hold roughly 3.1%. This specimen consisted of peripheral blood, obtained in a trial of Ad26.COV2.S vaccine versus placebo. Receptors were obtained from a person aged 18 to 65 who received the Ad26.COV2.S COVID-19 vaccine or a placebo. Each CDR3 is given with its conserved first and last residue. D genes are given only for firm matches. Clone size appears in some rows only: once, few, many, or a class for an expanded clone.

clone_size j_call d_call v_call cdr3_length cdr3_aa cdr3_nt
. TRBJ2-1 . TRBV2 14 CASTAGASYNEQFF TGTGCCAGCACGGCGGGCGCCTCCTACAATGAGCAGTTCTTC
. TRBJ1-1 . TRBV19 13 CASSYDGGRGAFF TGTGCCAGTAGCTATGACGGGGGGCGAGGAGCTTTCTTT
. TRBJ2-7 TRBD2 TRBV30 16 CAWTDAGGSRSYEQYF TGTGCCTGGACCGATGCCGGGGGGAGCCGCTCCTACGAGCAGTACTTC
. TRBJ1-2 TRBD1 TRBV3-1/TRBV3-2 13 CASSQARGYGYTF TGTGCCAGCAGCCAAGCCAGGGGGTATGGCTACACCTTC
once TRBJ2-7 . TRBV7-9 12 CASSSGAYEQYF TGTGCCAGCAGCTCAGGGGCCTACGAGCAGTACTTC
few TRBJ1-5 . TRBV18 13 CASSPDRNQPQHF TGTGCCAGCTCACCGGACAGAAATCAGCCCCAGCATTTT
. TRBJ1-6 TRBD1 TRBV2 15 CASTPDRGYNSPLHF TGTGCCAGCACACCCGACAGGGGGTATAATTCACCCCTCCACTTT
. TRBJ1-1 . TRBV12-3/TRBV12-4 13 CASSPTMFTEAFF TGTGCCAGCAGCCCAACCATGTTCACTGAAGCTTTCTTT
. TRBJ2-1 . TRBV19 14 CASTPGATYAEQFF TGTGCCAGTACTCCGGGGGCAACCTACGCTGAGCAGTTCTTC
once TRBJ2-7 TRBD1 TRBV19 13 CASSGQADYEQYF TGTGCCAGTAGTGGACAGGCGGACTACGAGCAGTACTTC
. TRBJ1-4 . TRBV19 15 CASSPNSATNEKLFF TGTGCCAGTAGCCCCAACTCCGCGACTAATGAAAAACTGTTTTTT
. TRBJ2-7 TRBD1 TRBV18 14 CASSPRDRVYEQYF TGTGCCAGCTCACCACGGGACAGGGTTTACGAGCAGTACTTC
. TRBJ1-5 . TRBV19 14 CASSISHSNQPQHF TGTGCCAGTAGTATTTCACATAGCAATCAGCCCCAGCATTTT
. TRBJ2-1 . TRBV3-1/TRBV3-2 15 CASSQDRDLYNEQFF TGTGCCAGCAGCCAAGATAGAGATCTCTACAATGAGCAGTTCTTC
. TRBJ1-4 . TRBV4-2 16 CASSQDLEGIYEKLFF TGTGCCAGCAGCCAAGATTTGGAAGGGATATATGAAAAACTGTTTTTT
. TRBJ1-1 . TRBV30 13 CAWSGGVNTEAFF TGTGCCTGGAGCGGCGGAGTGAACACTGAAGCTTTCTTT
few TRBJ1-1 . TRBV15 14 CATSRDKQGSEAFF TGTGCCACCAGCAGGGACAAACAGGGCTCTGAAGCTTTCTTT
. TRBJ2-2 . TRBV24-1 15 CATSAGGGNTGELFF TGTGCCACCAGTGCGGGCGGGGGCAACACCGGGGAGCTGTTTTTT
. TRBJ1-1 . TRBV7-3 14 CASSPHALSTEAFF TGTGCCAGCAGCCCCCACGCCCTGAGCACTGAAGCTTTCTTT
. TRBJ1-1 . TRBV12-3/TRBV12-4 11 CASSFGTEAFF TGTGCCAGCAGTTTCGGCACTGAAGCTTTCTTT
few TRBJ1-2 TRBD1 TRBV19 11 CAGQGDYGYTF TGTGCCGGTCAGGGGGACTATGGCTACACCTTC
. TRBJ1-1 . TRBV7-9 14 CASSLGGRDTEAFF TGTGCCAGCAGCTTAGGAGGGAGGGACACTGAAGCTTTCTTT
. TRBJ1-4 . TRBV6-5 14 CASSPRTTNEKLFF TGTGCCAGCAGTCCCAGGACAACTAATGAAAAACTGTTTTTT
. TRBJ2-7 . TRBV29-1 12 CSVAGEFYEQYF TGCAGCGTTGCAGGGGAGTTCTACGAGCAGTACTTC
. TRBJ2-2 TRBD2 TRBV5-3 17 CARSFGLAGASTGELFF TGTGCCAGAAGCTTCGGACTAGCGGGGGCGTCCACCGGGGAGCTGTTTTTT
. TRBJ1-1 . TRBV3-1/TRBV3-2 14 CASSQGPAWHEAFF TGTGCCAGCAGCCAAGGGCCGGCCTGGCATGAAGCTTTCTTT
. TRBJ2-2 TRBD2 TRBV9 17 CASSIHLTSGGTGELFF TGTGCCAGCAGCATACACCTGACTAGCGGGGGCACCGGGGAGCTGTTTTTT